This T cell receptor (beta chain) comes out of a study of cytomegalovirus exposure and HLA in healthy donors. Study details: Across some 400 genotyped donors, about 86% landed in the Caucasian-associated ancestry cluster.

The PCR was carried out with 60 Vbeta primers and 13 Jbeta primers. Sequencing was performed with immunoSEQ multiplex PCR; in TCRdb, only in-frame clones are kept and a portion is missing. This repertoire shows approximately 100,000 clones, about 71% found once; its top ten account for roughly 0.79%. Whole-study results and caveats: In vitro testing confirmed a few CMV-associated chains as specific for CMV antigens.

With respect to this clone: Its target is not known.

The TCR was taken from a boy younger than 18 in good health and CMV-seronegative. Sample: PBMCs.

The CDR3 DNA sequence: TGCGCCAGCAGCCAAGATCTAGCAGAGCGGGGCGGCACGGAGCAGTACTTC. Translated: CASSQDLAERGGTEQYF. The chain recombines TRBV4-1 with TRBJ2-7; TRBD2 aligns across 7 bases. CDR1 MGHRA and CDR2 YSYEKL come from the germline V gene. The CDR3 loop spans 17 amino acids. The ends lost 0 bases at V and 7 bases at J; junction bases unmatched: 15.